This entry lists 2 T cell receptor beta chains sequenced from one sample in a study of T cell clonality in common variable immunodeficiency. Clones were read by immunoSEQ multiplex PCR, and TCRdb kept only the in-frame ones, dropping some. The sample presents more than 35,000 clones, none singletons. Sequenced input: peripheral blood mononuclear cells. These receptors all stem from a person aged 18 to 70 in good health.

This clone has ten or more counts. The missing CDR3 end, 3 residues past where the read stops, is filled in from the germline J gene. The chain couples TRBV19 to TRBJ1-2; D perhaps matches TRBD1 (6 bases). This CDR3 is 15 amino acids long. Germline V CDR1 and CDR2: LNHDA, SQIVND (reference sequence). Trimming pared 5 bases from V and 0 bases from J, leaving 13 bases between. CDR3 bases read: TGTGCCAGTAGTGCGGGACACCCTTCTAACTATGGC. This translates into CASSAGHPSNYG. The CDR3 in its entirety is CASSAGHPSNYGYTF.

Many counts were recorded for this clone. The sequenced CDR3 bases are TGCGCCAGCAGCGCAGGACAGGGGGCGGTGGATACG. Translated, it gives CASSAGQGAVDT. The complete CDR3 reads CASSAGQGAVDTQYF. This chain joins TRBV5-1 and TRBJ2-3, with TRBD1 matching 11 bases. The CDR3 extends 3 residues past the end of the read, so its final part is completed from the germline J gene. V trimming: 4 bases; J trimming: 6 bases; junction bases outside the gene matches: 7. Germline V gene data show CDR1 as SGHRS and CDR2 as YFSETQ. The CDR3 consists of 15 residues.